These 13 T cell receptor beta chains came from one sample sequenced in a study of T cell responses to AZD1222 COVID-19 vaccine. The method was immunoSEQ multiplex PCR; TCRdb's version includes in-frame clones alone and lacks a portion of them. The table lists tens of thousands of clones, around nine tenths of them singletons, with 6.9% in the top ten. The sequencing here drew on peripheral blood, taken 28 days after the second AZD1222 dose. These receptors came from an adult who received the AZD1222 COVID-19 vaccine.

Here the CDR3 reads CASSRGQGVDTIYF. The CDR3, as DNA: TGTGCCAGCAGCCGAGGACAGGGAGTAGACACCATATATTTT. The rearrangement uses TRBV7-8 and TRBJ1-3; 8 nucleotides agree with TRBD1. With V trimmed by 5 bases and J by 8 bases, 8 bases remained unmatched. This CDR3 is 14 amino acids long. Per germline, CDR1 SGHVS and CDR2 FQNEAQ.

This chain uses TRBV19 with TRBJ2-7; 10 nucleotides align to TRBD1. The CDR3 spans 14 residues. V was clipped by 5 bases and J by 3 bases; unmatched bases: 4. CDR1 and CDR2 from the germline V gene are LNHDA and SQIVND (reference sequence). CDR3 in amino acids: CASSPRTGGYEQYF. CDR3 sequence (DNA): TGTGCCAGTAGTCCTAGGACAGGGGGCTACGAGCAGTACTTC.

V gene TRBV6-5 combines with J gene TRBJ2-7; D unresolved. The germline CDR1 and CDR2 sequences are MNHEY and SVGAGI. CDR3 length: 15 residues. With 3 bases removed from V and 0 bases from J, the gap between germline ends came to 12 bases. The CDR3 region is CASSYGGSNSYEQYF. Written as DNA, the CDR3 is TGTGCCAGCAGTTATGGCGGCTCCAACTCCTACGAGCAGTACTTC.

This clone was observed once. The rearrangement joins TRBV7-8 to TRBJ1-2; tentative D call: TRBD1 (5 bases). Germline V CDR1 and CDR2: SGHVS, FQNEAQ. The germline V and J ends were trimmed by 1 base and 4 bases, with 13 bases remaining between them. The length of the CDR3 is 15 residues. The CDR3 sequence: CASSLGNIGGYGYTF. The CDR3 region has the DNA TGTGCCAGCAGCTTAGGCAACATCGGGGGCTATGGCTACACCTTC. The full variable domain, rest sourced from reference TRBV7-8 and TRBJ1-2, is GAGVSQSPRYKVAKRGQDVALRCDPISGHVSLFWYQQALGQGPEFLTYFQNEAQLDKSGLPSDRFFAERPEGSVSTLKIQRTQQEDSAVYLCASSLGNIGGYGYTFGSGTRLTVV.

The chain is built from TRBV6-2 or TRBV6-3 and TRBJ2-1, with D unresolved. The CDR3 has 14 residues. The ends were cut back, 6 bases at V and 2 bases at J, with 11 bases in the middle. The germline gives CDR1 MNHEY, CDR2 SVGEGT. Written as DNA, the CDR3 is TGTGCCAGCAGCAACACCGCCGCCTACAATGAGCAGTTCTTC. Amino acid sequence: CASSNTAAYNEQFF.

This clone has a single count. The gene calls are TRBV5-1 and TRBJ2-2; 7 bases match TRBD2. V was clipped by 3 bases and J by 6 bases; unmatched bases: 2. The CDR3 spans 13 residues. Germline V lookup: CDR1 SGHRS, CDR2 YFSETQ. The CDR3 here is CASSWGGSGELFF. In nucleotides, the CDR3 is TGCGCCAGCAGCTGGGGGGGATCCGGGGAGCTGTTTTTT. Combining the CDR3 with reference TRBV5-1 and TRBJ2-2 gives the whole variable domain KAGVTQTPRYLIKTRGQQVTLSCSPISGHRSVSWYQQTPGQGLQFLFEYFSETQRNKGNFPGRFSGRQFSNSRSEMNVSTLELGDSALYLCASSWGGSGELFFGEGSRLTVL.

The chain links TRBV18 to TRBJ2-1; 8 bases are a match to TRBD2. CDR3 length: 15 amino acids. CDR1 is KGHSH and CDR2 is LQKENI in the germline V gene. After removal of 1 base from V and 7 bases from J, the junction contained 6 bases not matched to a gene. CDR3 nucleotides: TGTGCCAGCTCACCACGAGCGGGAGTGAGTAATGAGCAGTTCTTC. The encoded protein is CASSPRAGVSNEQFF.

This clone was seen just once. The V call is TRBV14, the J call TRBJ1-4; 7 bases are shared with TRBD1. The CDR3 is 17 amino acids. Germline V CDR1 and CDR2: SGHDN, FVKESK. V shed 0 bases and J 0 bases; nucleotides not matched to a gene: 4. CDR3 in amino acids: CASSQETGDPTNEKLFF. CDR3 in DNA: TGTGCCAGCAGCCAAGAAACAGGGGACCCAACTAATGAAAAACTGTTTTTT.

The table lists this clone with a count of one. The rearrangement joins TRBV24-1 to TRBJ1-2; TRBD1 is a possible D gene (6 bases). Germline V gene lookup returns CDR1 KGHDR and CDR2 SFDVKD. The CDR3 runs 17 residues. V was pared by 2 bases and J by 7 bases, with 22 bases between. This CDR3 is CATSDYSSRGAEGGYTF. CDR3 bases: TGTGCCACCAGTGATTACTCATCGCGGGGGGCGGAGGGTGGCTACACCTTC.

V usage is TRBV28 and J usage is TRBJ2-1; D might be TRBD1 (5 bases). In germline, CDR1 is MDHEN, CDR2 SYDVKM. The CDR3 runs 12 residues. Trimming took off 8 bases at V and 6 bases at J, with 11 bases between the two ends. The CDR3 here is CASVQGRNEQFF. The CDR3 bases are TGTGCCAGCGTCCAGGGTCGCAATGAGCAGTTCTTC.

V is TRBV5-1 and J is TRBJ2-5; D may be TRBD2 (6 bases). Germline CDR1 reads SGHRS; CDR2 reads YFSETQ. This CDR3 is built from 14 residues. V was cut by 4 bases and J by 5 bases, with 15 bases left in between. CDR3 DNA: TGCGCCAGCAGCCCCCGACTAGAAACGGAGACCCAGTACTTC. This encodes CASSPRLETETQYF.

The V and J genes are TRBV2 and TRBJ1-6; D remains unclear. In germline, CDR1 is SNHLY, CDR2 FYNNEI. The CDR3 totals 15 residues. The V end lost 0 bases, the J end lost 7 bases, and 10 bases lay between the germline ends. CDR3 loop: CASSEAQGPNSPLHF. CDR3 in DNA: TGTGCCAGCAGTGAAGCGCAAGGACCGAATTCACCCCTCCACTTT.

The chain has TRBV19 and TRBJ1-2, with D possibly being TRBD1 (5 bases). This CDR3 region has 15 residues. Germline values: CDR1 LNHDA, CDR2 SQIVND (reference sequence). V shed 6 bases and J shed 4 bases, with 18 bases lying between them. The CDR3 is CASRLGVRQPYGYTF. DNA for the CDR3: TGTGCCAGTAGATTGGGGGTAAGACAACCCTATGGCTACACCTTC.